This TCR beta chain stems from a study of blood T cell repertoires in COVID-19. Study information: The study drew acute and convalescent COVID-19 samples from the United States, Italy and Spain. The cDNA or gDNA used as material had been derived from T cells, B-cell-depleted T cells, or PBMCs.

Germline V CDR1 and CDR2: MNHNY, SVGAGI (reference sequence). This CDR3 is built from 14 residues. Trimming took 7 bases from V and 0 from J, leaving 13 bases between them. The authors' processing: Amplification with reference gene primers provided the estimates of nucleated cell counts. Sequencing was performed with immunoSEQ multiplex PCR; in TCRdb, only in-frame clones are kept and a portion is missing. V, J and clone size reflect that table, while D and trimming were determined from the DNA. The sample yields 200,000 to 250,000 clones, around 92% seen once. This chain joins TRBV6-6 and TRBJ2-7; tentatively, D is TRBD1 (5 bases). The specimen sequenced was peripheral blood. The origin of this receptor is a man aged 30 to 45 with acute or convalescent COVID-19. The CDR3, as DNA: TGTGCCAGCATCACACAGGAGAGCTCCTACGAGCAGTACTTC. It translates to CASITQESSYEQYF.